This T cell receptor beta chain was retrieved from a study of T cell changes during pregnancy in multiple sclerosis. V shed 3 bases and J 7 bases; nucleotides not matched to a gene: 4. Germline V gene lookup returns CDR1 ENHRY and CDR2 SYGVKD. The CDR3 length is 15 residues. The assay was immunoSEQ multiplex PCR, and TCRdb's table has in-frame clones only and misses some. The profile shows approximately 89,000 clones, 94% of them singletons. This sample comprised peripheral blood, obtained in the third trimester of pregnancy. The clonotype comes from a female donor with multiple sclerosis, enrolled in a pregnancy study. J is TRBJ1-4 and V is TRBV10-3, with TRBD1 matching 11 bases. The CDR3 sequence is CAISEGTGGTEKLFF. DNA of the CDR3: TGTGCCATCAGTGAAGGGACAGGGGGAACTGAAAAACTGTTTTTT.